The sequence of this T cell receptor beta chain was determined in a study of CD8 T cells in Susac syndrome. RNA in amounts of roughly 0.5 to 1 ug was reverse transcribed with random hexamers. TCRdb called the immunoSEQ multiplex PCR reads again in MiXCR, with one record for every CDR3 protein. Counted here are about 150,000 distinct CDR3 sequences, about 94% occurring once; the ten biggest clones make up roughly 0.19%. The germline CDR1 and CDR2 sequences are LGHNT and FRNRAP. This CDR3 has 14 residues. V shed 7 bases and J shed 4 bases, with 15 bases lying between them. This clonotype has just one count. The study sequenced TCR beta in blood CD8+ and CD4+ T cells. Negative isolation was used for CD8+ and CD4+ T cells, and FACS enrichment was applied to TEMRA cells.

This receptor was taken from a human donor with multiple sclerosis. The chain joins TRBV12-5 to TRBJ2-3; perhaps TRBD1 as D (7 bases). Sequencing input: CD8+ T cells from PBMCs. The CDR3 here is CASAGGLFADTQYF. The CDR3 DNA reads TGTGCTAGTGCAGGGGGGCTGTTTGCAGATACGCAGTATTTT.